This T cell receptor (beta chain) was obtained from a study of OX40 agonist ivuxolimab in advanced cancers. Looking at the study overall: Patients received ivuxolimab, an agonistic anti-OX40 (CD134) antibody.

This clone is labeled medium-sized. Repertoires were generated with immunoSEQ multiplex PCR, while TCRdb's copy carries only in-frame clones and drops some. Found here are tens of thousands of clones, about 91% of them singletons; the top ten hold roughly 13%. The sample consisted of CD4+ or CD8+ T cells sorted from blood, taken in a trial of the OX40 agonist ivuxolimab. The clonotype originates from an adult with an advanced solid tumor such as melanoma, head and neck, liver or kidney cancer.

DNA of the CDR3: TGCGCCAGCAGCTCCTCAGGACTCTCCTACGAGCAGTACTTC. Translating it yields CASSSSGLSYEQYF. The chain couples TRBV5-1 to TRBJ2-7, with D perhaps TRBD2 (5 bases). Trimming took off 3 bases at V and 0 bases at J, with 10 bases between the two ends. The CDR3 length is 14 residues. Germline values: CDR1 SGHRS, CDR2 YFSETQ.